Below are 16 T cell receptor beta chains sequenced from a single sample in a study of shared clonotypes between healthy human individuals. Naive CD8 cells, CD45RO-negative and positively selected for CCR7, excluded terminally differentiated effector memory CD45RA+ cells. Sequencing used immunoSEQ multiplex PCR; TCRdb keeps in-frame clones, though not all of them. The sample consists of 800,000 to 950,000 clones, about 96% of them appearing once. The sample consisted of naive CD8+ T cells sorted from blood. The receptors originated from a man aged 25-45 years in good health.

The chain combines TRBV14 with TRBJ1-2; weak D call: TRBD1 (6 bases). The CDR3 spans 16 residues. The ends were cut back, 0 bases at V and 1 base at J, with 12 bases in the middle. The germline CDR1 and CDR2 sequences are SGHDN and FVKESK. In DNA, the CDR3 is TGTGCCAGCAGCCAAGACCCCCGGACAGTTAACTATGGCTACACCTTC. The encoded protein is CASSQDPRTVNYGYTF. Supplemented by reference TRBV14 and TRBJ1-2, the full variable domain reads EAGVTQFPSHSVIEKGQTVTLRCDPISGHDNLYWYRRVMGKEIKFLLHFVKESKQDESGMPNNRFLAERTGGTYSTLKVQPAELEDSGVYFCASSQDPRTVNYGYTFGSGTRLTVV.

The chain recombines TRBV5-1 with TRBJ2-1; a possible D gene is TRBD2 (6 bases). The CDR3 has 15 residues. V lost 3 bases to trimming and J lost 6 bases, with 16 bases between them. Germline V gene lookup returns CDR1 SGHRS and CDR2 YFSETQ. DNA of the CDR3: TGCGCCAGCAGCTGGGTATCCTCAGCGGGCAATGAGCAGTTCTTC. It encodes CASSWVSSAGNEQFF.

In regard to this clone: Other DNA sequences in the sample encode the same CDR3. The rearrangement joins TRBV28 to TRBJ2-7; D is unresolved. The CDR3 runs 12 residues. V was trimmed by 6 bases and J by 3 bases, leaving 9 bases between them. Germline CDR1 MDHEN, CDR2 SYDVKM. In nucleotides, the CDR3 is TGTGCCAGCAGCCCAGGAGTCTACGAGCAGTACTTC. The encoded protein is CASSPGVYEQYF.

The chain recombines TRBV6-6 with TRBJ2-1; TRBD2 might be the D (5 bases). The CDR3 has 15 residues. The germline CDR1 and CDR2 sequences are MNHNY and SVGAGI (reference sequence). The V end was cut by 9 bases, the J end by 4 bases, with 19 bases between. The CDR3 loop is CASAVYRTSYNEQFF. The CDR3 bases are TGTGCCAGTGCGGTGTATCGGACTTCTTACAATGAGCAGTTCTTC.

The V call is TRBV6-5, the J call TRBJ2-7; 11 bases are a match to TRBD1. The junction had 7 bases not matched to a gene; V was cut back by 8 bases and J by 4 bases. This CDR3 spans 14 amino acids. Germline lookup yields CDR1 MNHEY and CDR2 SVGAGI. As DNA, the CDR3 is TGTGCCAGCTCAATGGGGACAGGGGGGTACGAGCAGTACTTC. Its translation: CASSMGTGGYEQYF.

This sequence joins TRBV25-1 and TRBJ2-6; the D is unclear. V was trimmed by 4 bases and J by 2 bases, leaving 0 bases between them. The germline CDR1 and CDR2 sequences are MGHDK and SYGVNS. The CDR3 has 12 amino acids. The CDR3 coding sequence is TGTGCCAGCAGTGCTGGGGCCAACGTCCTGACTTTC. The encoded protein is CASSAGANVLTF.

This chain uses TRBV9 with TRBJ2-1; D tentatively reads TRBD1 or TRBD2 (5 bases each). The CDR3 sequence is 15 residues long. The V gene lost 4 bases and the J gene lost 3 bases, with 14 bases spanning the gap. Germline V gene sequence: CDR1 SGDLS, CDR2 YYNGEE. CDR3 residues: CASSPSGRIYNEQFF. The DNA of the CDR3 is TGTGCCAGCAGCCCCTCGGGACGAATCTACAATGAGCAGTTCTTC.

Worth noting for this clone: Different DNA sequences within this sample yield the same CDR3. The gene calls are TRBV11-2 and TRBJ2-5; D unclear. The CDR3 sequence is 11 residues long. Between the trimmed V and J ends, which lost 6 bases and 2 bases, there was a span of 4 bases. Germline CDR1 is SGHAT and CDR2 is FQNNGV. The chain's CDR3 is CASSLQETQYF. The CDR3 bases are TGTGCCAGCAGTCTACAAGAGACCCAGTACTTC.

This chain uses TRBV10-3 with TRBJ2-7; 7 positions agree with TRBD2. Germline trimming cut 4 bases from V and 3 bases from J; bases unmatched to any gene: 3. The germline V gene has CDR1 ENHRY and CDR2 SYGVKD. The CDR3 is made up of 13 amino acids. CDR3 sequence: CAISGTSDYEQYF. CDR3 nucleotides: TGTGCCATCAGTGGTACTAGCGACTACGAGCAGTACTTC.

The J gene is TRBJ2-7, the V gene TRBV27, with TRBD2 matching over 10 bases. The CDR3 runs 14 residues. Germline CDR1 reads MNHEY; CDR2 reads SMNVEV (reference sequence). V lost 6 bases to trimming and J lost 1 base; unmatched junction nucleotides: 3. CDR3 nucleotide sequence: TGTGCCAGCAGGTCACTAGCGGGATCCTACGAGCAGTACTTC. As protein: CASRSLAGSYEQYF.

The sample holds a few counts of this clone. CDR3 coding DNA: TGTGCCAGCAGCTTAGCTCTTCGGGATGAGCAGTACTTC. Amino acids: CASSLALRDEQYF. The chain joins TRBV13 to TRBJ2-7; the D gene is possibly TRBD2 (5 bases). The V gene lost 1 base and the J gene lost 7 bases, with 11 bases spanning the gap. Per germline, CDR1 PRHDT and CDR2 FYEKMQ (reference sequence). This CDR3 comprises 13 residues.

V and J are TRBV15 and TRBJ1-2, with 9 nucleotides matching TRBD1. This CDR3 is built from 16 residues. The V gene end was trimmed by 0 bases and the J gene end by 6 bases; junction bases not matched to a gene: 8. The germline gives CDR1 LNHNV, CDR2 YYDKDF (reference sequence). CDR3 sequence reads: CATSRDTGTGYNGYTF. For the CDR3, the DNA is TGTGCCACCAGCAGAGACACCGGGACAGGGTATAATGGCTACACCTTC.

V gene TRBV6-6 combines with J gene TRBJ2-2; no clear D gene. The CDR3 consists of 12 residues. CDR1 MNHNY and CDR2 SVGAGI come from the germline V gene (reference sequence). Trimming shortened V by 4 bases and J by 6 bases, and 6 bases separated the two germline ends. This CDR3 is CASSFKAGELFF. DNA for the CDR3: TGTGCCAGCAGTTTTAAGGCCGGGGAGCTGTTTTTT.

The chain links TRBV5-5 to TRBJ2-2; D may be TRBD1 (6 bases). Germline V gene lookup returns CDR1 SGHKS and CDR2 YYEKEE (reference sequence). Trimming shortened V by 2 bases and J by 3 bases, and 17 bases separated the two germline ends. The CDR3 is made up of 17 amino acids. CDR3 DNA: TGTGCCAGCAGCTTCTTGTACAGGGTGTTACACACCGGGGAGCTGTTTTTT. Protein: CASSFLYRVLHTGELFF.

The chain has TRBV9 and TRBJ2-2, with 7 bases lining up with TRBD1. CDR1 is SGDLS and CDR2 is YYNGEE in the germline V gene. Losses at the gene ends were 3 bases for V and 4 bases for J; bases not matched to a gene: 9. The CDR3 is 16 residues long. CDR3 sequence: CASSETGLSGTGELFF. CDR3 bases: TGTGCCAGCAGCGAGACAGGGTTGTCGGGCACCGGGGAGCTGTTTTTT.

This chain uses TRBV7-9 with TRBJ1-5, with a tentative D call TRBD1 (5 bases). Trimming stripped 4 bases from V and 4 bases from J, with 14 bases between. CDR3 length equals 15 residues. The germline CDR1 and CDR2 sequences are SEHNR and FQNEAQ (reference sequence). The CDR3 DNA sequence: TGTGCCAGCAGCTCCCGTGACAGTTTTAATCAGCCCCAGCATTTT. It encodes CASSSRDSFNQPQHF. Full variable domain (rest looked up from reference TRBV7-9 and TRBJ1-5): DTGVSQNPRHKITKRGQNVTFRCDPISEHNRLYWYRQTLGQGPEFLTYFQNEAQLEKSRLLSDRFSAERPKGSFSTLEIQRTEQGDSAMYLCASSSRDSFNQPQHFGDGTRLSIL.